This T cell receptor (beta chain) was obtained from a study of blood T cells in healthy people across ages. Whole-study context: Per two T cells, about one barcoded beta molecule was captured through template switching. Findings of the study overall: Changes seen in expanded clonotypes were possibly confounded by donor CMV status left unknown. The percentage of naive T cells correlated strongly with TCR beta diversity.

Primers used in a second PCR of roughly 6 to 11 cycles were a sample-barcoded 5' primer and a J-beta primer mix. TCRdb reprocessed the 5' RACE reads via MiXCR and lists one record per CDR3 protein. The sample holds 800,000 or so distinct CDR3 sequences; more than 20% are singletons and the top ten take approximately 3.7%. Trimming removed 5 bases at V and 8 bases at J, with 10 bases between. Per the germline V gene, CDR1 is MDHEN and CDR2 is SYDVKM. CDR3 length: 12 residues. Comment on this clonotype: The target antigen is unknown.

In terms of origin and age, donors were healthy Caucasian individuals from Russia aged roughly 6 to 90. These data were also filed under a second study, of T cells of mothers and their children.

The sequence derives from a boy aged 5-17 years in good health. The V gene is TRBV28, the J gene TRBJ2-4; D gene ambiguous. The sequenced sample consisted of blood. Here the CDR3 reads CASSPPRDIQYF. Here the CDR3 DNA reads TGTGCCAGCAGTCCCCCCCGGGACATTCAGTACTTC.